Presented here are 26 T cell receptor beta chains from one specimen sequenced in a study of CD8 T cells in Susac syndrome. Reverse transcription used about 0.45 to 1 ug RNA and random hexamers. One entry per CDR3 protein, called by TCRdb with MiXCR from the immunoSEQ multiplex PCR reads. Here the sample spans some 260,000 distinct CDR3 sequences, roughly 81% being singletons. The material sequenced was CD8+ T cells from PBMCs. The source of these receptors is a human donor with multiple sclerosis.

The rearrangement joins TRBV27 to TRBJ1-5; 7 nucleotides line up with TRBD1. The CDR3 contains 14 residues. Germline CDR1 reads MNHEY; CDR2 reads SMNVEV (reference sequence). V dropped 5 bases and J dropped 10; count of bases not matched to a gene: 11. CDR3 in amino acids: CASSTAGTENPQHF. The CDR3 DNA reads as TGTGCCAGCAGTACGGCCGGGACAGAGAATCCCCAGCATTTT.

In DNA, the CDR3 is TGTGCCAGCAGCTTCGCCGGGACAGGGACTGAAGCTTTCTTT. Protein: CASSFAGTGTEAFF. The rearrangement links TRBV5-6 to TRBJ1-1, with 9 bases that match TRBD1. The CDR3 has 14 residues. With 2 bases clipped from V and 5 bases from J, the junction kept 4 bases outside the gene matches. The germline V gene has CDR1 SGHDT and CDR2 YYEEEE.

The chain combines TRBV6-1 with TRBJ2-3; tentatively, D is TRBD2 (6 bases). CDR1 is MNHNS, CDR2 SASEGT, per germline. The CDR3 contains 15 residues. The germline V and J ends were trimmed by 2 bases and 3 bases, with 12 bases remaining between them. The CDR3 loop is CASSERLDATDTQYF. CDR3 nucleotide sequence: TGTGCCAGCAGTGAACGACTAGACGCAACAGATACGCAGTATTTT.

The J gene is TRBJ2-7, the V gene TRBV7-6, with D perhaps being TRBD1 or TRBD2 (5 bases each). Germline loops: CDR1 SGHVS, CDR2 FNYEAQ. This CDR3 is 16 amino acids long. V was pared by 1 base and J by 2 bases, with 15 bases between. The CDR3 protein is CASSLGSGGLTYEQYF. The CDR3 coding sequence is TGTGCCAGCAGCTTAGGAAGTGGGGGTCTTACCTACGAGCAGTACTTC.

Of note for this clonotype: The junction departs from the called germline gene at one end, perhaps through a read error. The chain recombines TRBV30 with TRBJ1-1, with D possibly matching TRBD1 (5 bases). Germline V gives CDR1 GTSNPN, CDR2 SVGIG (reference sequence). The CDR3 contains 11 residues. CDR3 DNA sequence: TGTGCCTGGAGTGGCGCGCGGAAGGGGTCCTTT. Protein: CAWSGARKGSF.

The chain is built from TRBV5-4 and TRBJ2-1; 9 bases are shared with TRBD1. In germline, CDR1 is SGHNT, CDR2 YYREEE (reference sequence). The CDR3 consists of 13 residues. V lost 5 bases and J lost 9; bases outside the gene matches: 6. CDR3 DNA sequence: TGTGCCAGCAGTGAAACAGGGGGCGTTGAGCAGTTCTTC. It codes for CASSETGGVEQFF.

The CDR3: CSARTLGTEQFF. The CDR3 region has the DNA TGCAGTGCTAGGACCCTCGGAACCGAGCAGTTCTTC. The chain links TRBV20-1 to TRBJ2-1; D unclear. There are 12 residues in the CDR3. CDR1 is DFQATT and CDR2 is SNEGSKA in the germline V gene (reference sequence). The V end was cut by 3 bases, the J end by 10 bases, with 13 bases between.

There are a few counts of this clonotype. This chain uses TRBV27 with TRBJ2-1, with D maybe TRBD2 (5 bases). This CDR3 is built from 15 residues. In germline, CDR1 is MNHEY, CDR2 SMNVEV (reference sequence). V was clipped by 5 bases and J by 0 bases, with 11 bases between them. The CDR3 reads CASSDDYRSYNEQFF. The CDR3 region has the DNA TGTGCCAGCAGTGACGACTACCGCTCCTACAATGAGCAGTTCTTC.

This sequence joins TRBV19 and TRBJ2-7; 12 nucleotides agree with TRBD1. V gave up 11 bases and J gave up 4 bases; unmatched junction bases: 3. This CDR3 spans 12 amino acids. The germline V gene encodes CDR1 LNHDA and CDR2 SQIVND (reference sequence). CDR3 residues: CASGQGAYEQYF. CDR3 coding DNA: TGTGCCTCGGGACAGGGGGCGTACGAGCAGTACTTC.

The chain joins TRBV3-1 to TRBJ1-4; D possibly corresponds to TRBD1 (5 bases). Trimming cost V 5 bases and J 4 bases, with 11 bases left between them. CDR3 length: 14 amino acids. The germline gives CDR1 LGHDT, CDR2 YNNKEL (reference sequence). CDR3 residues: CASSYRDGNEKLFF. In DNA form, the CDR3 reads TGTGCCAGCAGCTACCGGGACGGTAATGAAAAACTGTTTTTT.

V gene TRBV7-9 combines with J gene TRBJ2-1, with a weak D call TRBD2 (6 bases). The length of the CDR3 is 14 residues. V gave up 2 bases and J gave up 6 bases, with 11 bases separating them. Looked up from germline, CDR1 is SEHNR and CDR2 is FQNEAQ (reference sequence). The CDR3 DNA reads as TGTGCCAGCAGCTTACAAAGGAGGGGCAATGAGCAGTTCTTC. Its protein is CASSLQRRGNEQFF.

The chain has TRBV28 and TRBJ2-7; possibly TRBD1 for D (6 bases). Trimming cost V 5 bases and J 0 bases, with 11 bases left between them. This CDR3 comprises 14 residues. CDR1 is MDHEN and CDR2 is SYDVKM in the germline V gene. The CDR3 spells CASSPWTVSYEQYF. The CDR3 DNA is TGTGCCAGCAGTCCGTGGACAGTCTCCTACGAGCAGTACTTC.

This sequence joins TRBV7-9 and TRBJ2-3; TRBD1 matches 7 bases. CDR3 length: 16 residues. The ends lost 4 bases at V and 3 bases at J; junction bases unmatched: 10. The germline V gene has CDR1 SEHNR and CDR2 FQNEAQ (reference sequence). The CDR3 protein is CASSSEYRGRTDTQYF. CDR3 in DNA: TGTGCCAGCAGCTCAGAATACAGGGGACGGACAGATACGCAGTATTTT. The full variable domain, with the rest looked up from reference TRBV7-9 and TRBJ2-3, is DTGVSQNPRHKITKRGQNVTFRCDPISEHNRLYWYRQTLGQGPEFLTYFQNEAQLEKSRLLSDRFSAERPKGSFSTLEIQRTEQGDSAMYLCASSSEYRGRTDTQYFGPGTRLTVL.

The count of this clonotype is one. This chain uses TRBV7-9 with TRBJ2-1; D remains unclear. Per germline, CDR1 SEHNR and CDR2 FQNEAQ (reference sequence). CDR3 length: 15 residues. V gave up 5 bases and J gave up 4 bases, with 15 bases separating them. CDR3 in DNA: TGTGCCAGCAGCGCGGCGGCGTACTCATACAATGAGCAGTTCTTC. It codes for CASSAAAYSYNEQFF.

This clonotype occurred a few times. This chain uses TRBV5-1 with TRBJ2-7; 8 bases align to TRBD2. From germline, CDR1 is SGHRS and CDR2 YFSETQ. The V segment lost 0 bases and the J segment 0 bases; nucleotides outside the gene matches: 2. The CDR3 loop spans 15 amino acids. The CDR3 protein is CASSLAGRGSYEQYF. CDR3 in DNA: TGCGCCAGCAGCTTGGCCGGGAGGGGCTCCTACGAGCAGTACTTC.

This clonotype was recorded only once. V gene TRBV5-5 combines with J gene TRBJ1-5; perhaps TRBD1 as D (5 bases). The CDR3 has 18 amino acids. Germline V gives CDR1 SGHKS, CDR2 YYEKEE (reference sequence). V lost 2 bases and J 7 bases, leaving 25 bases between the germline ends. CDR3 sequence: CASSFSNWYTDSEQPQHF. The DNA of the CDR3 is TGTGCCAGCAGCTTCTCTAATTGGTACACCGACAGTGAGCAGCCCCAGCATTTT.

The V call is TRBV7-9, the J call TRBJ2-1; no firm D call. Germline CDR1 is SEHNR and CDR2 is FQNEAQ (reference sequence). V dropped 2 bases and J dropped 8 bases, with 7 bases sitting between them. The CDR3 runs 12 residues. The CDR3 DNA sequence: TGTGCCAGCAGCTTAAGGCCATATGAGCAGTTCTTC. This codes for CASSLRPYEQFF.

This chain connects TRBV28 to TRBJ1-2, with unresolved D. The V gene lost 4 bases and the J gene lost 4 bases, with 25 bases spanning the gap. The CDR3 sequence is 18 residues long. The V gene's germline CDR1 is MDHEN and CDR2 SYDVKM. The chain's CDR3 is CASSSTREGLLWIYGYTF. CDR3 nucleotide sequence: TGTGCCAGCAGTTCCACCCGGGAAGGCCTCCTTTGGATCTATGGCTACACCTTC.

The chain combines TRBV28 with TRBJ2-5; TRBD1 is a possible D gene (6 bases). Trimming took 2 bases from V and 5 from J, leaving 15 bases between them. Germline assignment: CDR1 MDHEN and CDR2 SYDVKM. CDR3 size: 15 residues. This CDR3 is CASSLTAGASETQYF. CDR3 in DNA: TGTGCCAGCAGTTTAACGGCAGGGGCGTCGGAGACCCAGTACTTC.

The CDR3 reads CASTPNSEGLGNTIYF. DNA for the CDR3: TGTGCCAGCACCCCCAACAGCGAAGGGTTGGGAAACACCATATATTTT. The J gene is TRBJ1-3, the V gene TRBV28, with unresolved D. The V end lost 7 bases, the J end lost 4 bases, and 20 bases lay between the germline ends. The CDR3 extends over 16 amino acids. Germline V gives CDR1 MDHEN, CDR2 SYDVKM. Full variable domain (rest looked up from reference TRBV28 and TRBJ1-3): DVKVTQSSRYLVKRTGEKVFLECVQDMDHENMFWYRQDPGLGLRLIYFSYDVKMKEKGDIPEGYSVSREKKERFSLILESASTNQTSMYLCASTPNSEGLGNTIYFGEGSWLTVV.

This clonotype was detected once. This chain links TRBV6-5 with TRBJ2-2; D gene unclear. Trimming removed 3 bases at V and 6 bases at J, with 8 bases between. This CDR3 comprises 13 residues. CDR1 is MNHEY, CDR2 SVGAGI, per germline. CDR3: CASSYTGSGELFF. CDR3 coding DNA: TGTGCCAGCAGTTATACCGGCTCCGGGGAGCTGTTTTTT.

This clonotype was detected only a few times. The chain employs TRBV28 and TRBJ2-7, with a possible D match to TRBD1 (6 bases). V was pared by 6 bases and J by 0 bases, with 15 bases between. The CDR3 extends over 15 amino acids. Germline-derived CDR1 and CDR2 are MDHEN and SYDVKM. The CDR3 is CASRPRTDSSYEQYF. The CDR3 nucleotides read TGTGCCAGCAGGCCAAGGACGGACAGCTCCTACGAGCAGTACTTC.

The chain uses TRBV6-5 and TRBJ2-1; 11 positions match TRBD2. The CDR3 covers 17 residues. Germline loops: CDR1 MNHEY, CDR2 SVGAGI. Trimming at V came to 2 bases and at J to 4 bases, leaving 7 bases not matched to a gene. The CDR3 nucleotides read TGTGCCAGCAGTTACCTCACTAGCGGGAGTTCTTACAATGAGCAGTTCTTC. It yields the protein CASSYLTSGSSYNEQFF.

The chain has TRBV5-6 and TRBJ2-1; no clear D. The CDR3 has 13 residues. In germline, CDR1 is SGHDT, CDR2 YYEEEE. Trimming pared 2 bases from V and 7 bases from J, leaving 10 bases between. CDR3 region: CASSLLNSNEQFF. CDR3 DNA: TGTGCCAGCAGCTTACTAAACAGTAATGAGCAGTTCTTC. The entire variable domain, with the rest obtained from reference TRBV5-6 and TRBJ2-1, is as follows: DAGVTQSPTHLIKTRGQQVTLRCSPKSGHDTVSWYQQALGQGPQFIFQYYEEEERQRGNFPDRFSGHQFPNYSSELNVNALLLGDSALYLCASSLLNSNEQFFGPGTRLTVL.

This clonotype was picked up a small number of times. The V gene is TRBV7-2, the J gene TRBJ2-1; D remains unclear. In germline, CDR1 is SGHTA, CDR2 FQGNSA. CDR3 length equals 15 residues. The V and J ends lost 4 bases and 3 bases respectively, with 13 bases between them. CDR3 in DNA: TGTGCCAGCAGCTCGAGAGGTCACAACTACAATGAGCAGTTCTTC. Translated, it gives CASSSRGHNYNEQFF. Drawing the rest from reference TRBV7-2 and TRBJ2-1, the complete variable domain is GAGVSQSPSNKVTEKGKDVELRCDPISGHTALYWYRQSLGQGLEFLIYFQGNSAPDKSGLPSDRFSAERTGGSVSTLTIQRTQQEDSAVYLCASSSRGHNYNEQFFGPGTRLTVL.

V usage is TRBV2 and J usage is TRBJ1-2; D not resolved. CDR3 length: 12 residues. Trimming cost V 6 bases and J 7 bases, with 12 bases left between them. Germline V gene data show CDR1 as SNHLY and CDR2 as FYNNEI. The DNA of the CDR3 is TGTGCCAGCAGCGGAGCTGTGGCTGGCTACACCTTC. Translation: CASSGAVAGYTF.